A selection of T cell receptor beta chains follows, all from one sample in a study of T cell responses to AZD1222 COVID-19 vaccine. Assay: immunoSEQ multiplex PCR; the TCRdb copy retains only in-frame clones and omits some. This sample has 240,000 or so clones, with about 92% found just once. Sequenced here: peripheral blood, sampled on day 0 of AZD1222 vaccination. Every receptor here comes from an adult in good health. Both conserved end residues are part of each CDR3. Each record gives: clone size, V gene, J gene, D gene, CDR3 DNA, CDR3 protein. A D gene is named only where the DNA matches it firmly. Size tells how often a clone was seen (once, few, many) or the class of an expanded clone, and some rows leave it out.

clone size: .; V gene: TRBV5-1; J gene: TRBJ1-5; D gene: .; CDR3 DNA: TGCGCCAGCAGCTTGGCGCCAGACAGAACTCAGCCCCAGCATTTT; CDR3 protein: CASSLAPDRTQPQHF
clone size: .; V gene: TRBV28; J gene: TRBJ2-7; D gene: TRBD2; CDR3 DNA: TGTGCCAGCAGTTCCCTAGCGGGAACCTACGAGCAGTACTTC; CDR3 protein: CASSSLAGTYEQYF
clone size: .; V gene: TRBV6-2/TRBV6-3; J gene: TRBJ1-2; D gene: .; CDR3 DNA: TGTGCCAGCAGTTACTCCCTTTATGGCTACACCTTC; CDR3 protein: CASSYSLYGYTF
clone size: .; V gene: TRBV15; J gene: TRBJ1-4; D gene: .; CDR3 DNA: TGTGCCACCAGCAGGTTACGAATAGGCACTAATGAAAAACTGTTTTTT; CDR3 protein: CATSRLRIGTNEKLFF
clone size: .; V gene: TRBV5-1; J gene: TRBJ2-2; D gene: TRBD1; CDR3 DNA: TGCGCCAGCAGCTTGGGGGACAGGGCGAACGGGGAGCTGTTTTTT; CDR3 protein: CASSLGDRANGELFF
clone size: few; V gene: TRBV3-1/TRBV3-2; J gene: TRBJ1-1; D gene: .; CDR3 DNA: TGTGCCAGCAGCCAGACAGGGAACACTGAAGCTTTCTTT; CDR3 protein: CASSQTGNTEAFF
clone size: .; V gene: TRBV27; J gene: TRBJ2-7; D gene: .; CDR3 DNA: TGTGCCAGCAGAGTAACCCCCCGGGGATACGAGCAGTACTTC; CDR3 protein: CASRVTPRGYEQYF
clone size: .; V gene: TRBV19; J gene: TRBJ1-5; D gene: .; CDR3 DNA: TGTGCCAGTAGTATATGGGATCAGCCCCAGCATTTT; CDR3 protein: CASSIWDQPQHF
clone size: .; V gene: TRBV7-2; J gene: TRBJ1-5; D gene: .; CDR3 DNA: TGTGCCAGCAGCCTCGGGACCTACAATCAGCCCCAGCATTTT; CDR3 protein: CASSLGTYNQPQHF
clone size: .; V gene: TRBV7-2; J gene: TRBJ2-7; D gene: .; CDR3 DNA: TGTGCCAGCAGCTCCTACTACGAGCAGTACTTC; CDR3 protein: CASSSYYEQYF
clone size: .; V gene: TRBV29-1; J gene: TRBJ1-2; D gene: .; CDR3 DNA: TGCAGCGTTGAAGATCTGGGGAGGTATGGCTACACCTTC; CDR3 protein: CSVEDLGRYGYTF
clone size: .; V gene: TRBV7-8; J gene: TRBJ2-1; D gene: .; CDR3 DNA: TGTGCCAGCAGCTTACGTTGGGCTAATGAGCAGTTCTTC; CDR3 protein: CASSLRWANEQFF
clone size: .; V gene: TRBV19; J gene: TRBJ1-1; D gene: .; CDR3 DNA: TGTGCCACCACACAGAGGCAGACCAGTGAAGCTTTCTTT; CDR3 protein: CATTQRQTSEAFF
clone size: .; V gene: TRBV7-9; J gene: TRBJ1-2; D gene: .; CDR3 DNA: TGTGCCAGCAGCTTATCTTGGGGGCGGTTTGGCTACACCTTC; CDR3 protein: CASSLSWGRFGYTF
clone size: .; V gene: TRBV7-6; J gene: TRBJ1-5; D gene: .; CDR3 DNA: TGTGCCAGCAGCTTATCATTAACCCAGCCCCAGCATTTT; CDR3 protein: CASSLSLTQPQHF
clone size: .; V gene: TRBV4-3; J gene: TRBJ2-5; D gene: .; CDR3 DNA: TGCGCCAGCAGCCAAGATAAAGAGGGAGCTCGGGAGACCCAGTACTTC; CDR3 protein: CASSQDKEGARETQYF
clone size: once; V gene: TRBV7-9; J gene: TRBJ1-5; D gene: .; CDR3 DNA: TGTGCCAGCAGTTTTGGGGCGTCGGGGTTTGATCAGCCCCAGCATTTT; CDR3 protein: CASSFGASGFDQPQHF
clone size: .; V gene: TRBV5-1; J gene: TRBJ2-1; D gene: .; CDR3 DNA: TGCGCCAGCAGCTTGGAGAGGGCATCTGAGCAGTTCTTC; CDR3 protein: CASSLERASEQFF
clone size: .; V gene: TRBV7-9; J gene: TRBJ1-1; D gene: .; CDR3 DNA: TGTGCCAGCAGCCCCCTTGTTGAAGCTTTCTTT; CDR3 protein: CASSPLVEAFF
clone size: .; V gene: TRBV6-5; J gene: TRBJ2-7; D gene: TRBD2; CDR3 DNA: TGTGCCAGCAGTTACGCGGGGGTGGGCGAGCAGTACTTC; CDR3 protein: CASSYAGVGEQYF
clone size: .; V gene: TRBV6-6; J gene: TRBJ1-1; D gene: .; CDR3 DNA: TGTGCCAGCAGTTACTCTGCACAGATGAACACTGAAGCTTTCTTT; CDR3 protein: CASSYSAQMNTEAFF
clone size: .; V gene: TRBV6-5; J gene: TRBJ2-1; D gene: TRBD2; CDR3 DNA: TGTGCCAGCAGGATGGGGCTAGCGGCATACAATGAGCAGTTCTTC; CDR3 protein: CASRMGLAAYNEQFF
clone size: .; V gene: TRBV5-1; J gene: TRBJ2-5; D gene: .; CDR3 DNA: TGCGCCAGCAGCTTGGAAGAGACCCAGTACTTC; CDR3 protein: CASSLEETQYF
clone size: .; V gene: TRBV11-2; J gene: TRBJ2-7; D gene: TRBD2; CDR3 DNA: TGTGCCAGCAGCTCGCTGCGGGGGACGAGGGAGCAGTACTTC; CDR3 protein: CASSSLRGTREQYF
clone size: .; V gene: TRBV7-8; J gene: TRBJ1-1; D gene: .; CDR3 DNA: TGTGCCAGCAGCGCCCTGGGAGAGAACACTGAAGCTTTCTTT; CDR3 protein: CASSALGENTEAFF
clone size: .; V gene: TRBV20-1; J gene: TRBJ1-2; D gene: .; CDR3 DNA: TGCAGTGCTAGAGATATAGACGGCTACACCTTC; CDR3 protein: CSARDIDGYTF
clone size: .; V gene: TRBV5-6; J gene: TRBJ2-3; D gene: .; CDR3 DNA: TGTGCCAGCAGAAACACAGGAGCCACAGATACGCAGTATTTT; CDR3 protein: CASRNTGATDTQYF
clone size: .; V gene: TRBV19; J gene: TRBJ1-5; D gene: TRBD1; CDR3 DNA: TGTGCCAGTAGTATCCGGACAGGGGGAGGTTATCAGCCCCAGCATTTT; CDR3 protein: CASSIRTGGGYQPQHF
clone size: .; V gene: TRBV24-1; J gene: TRBJ1-2; D gene: .; CDR3 DNA: TGTGCCACCAGTGATTCCCGGGCCACGACCTATGGCTACACCTTC; CDR3 protein: CATSDSRATTYGYTF
clone size: .; V gene: TRBV19; J gene: TRBJ1-5; D gene: TRBD1; CDR3 DNA: TGTGCCAGTAGTAGCCGGACAGGGGCGGCGGGCAATCAGCCCCAGCATTTT; CDR3 protein: CASSSRTGAAGNQPQHF
clone size: .; V gene: TRBV5-4; J gene: TRBJ2-7; D gene: TRBD2; CDR3 DNA: TGTGCCAGCAGCTCCCCTGGGGGGACTAGCGGCGAGCAGTACTTC; CDR3 protein: CASSSPGGTSGEQYF
clone size: .; V gene: TRBV5-1; J gene: TRBJ2-5; D gene: TRBD1; CDR3 DNA: TGCGCCAGCAGCCTGGGGACAGCCAAGGGGACCCAGTACTTC; CDR3 protein: CASSLGTAKGTQYF
clone size: .; V gene: TRBV5-6; J gene: TRBJ1-1; D gene: .; CDR3 DNA: TGTGCCAGCAGCCATAGGGTCTCCACTGAAGCTTTCTTT; CDR3 protein: CASSHRVSTEAFF
clone size: .; V gene: TRBV24-1; J gene: TRBJ2-1; D gene: .; CDR3 DNA: TGTGCCACCAGTGATCACGACAGTTCCGATGAGCAGTTCTTC; CDR3 protein: CATSDHDSSDEQFF
clone size: .; V gene: TRBV13; J gene: TRBJ1-2; D gene: .; CDR3 DNA: TGTGCCAGCAGCCAAGGGCAGCCCTATGGCTACACCTTC; CDR3 protein: CASSQGQPYGYTF
clone size: .; V gene: TRBV28; J gene: TRBJ2-1; D gene: .; CDR3 DNA: TGTGCCAGCAGTGGTTACGGGGGCGGGGAGCAGTTCTTC; CDR3 protein: CASSGYGGGEQFF
clone size: .; V gene: TRBV7-9; J gene: TRBJ1-1; D gene: TRBD1; CDR3 DNA: TGTGCCAGCAGCTGGGGACAGGGGAACACTGAAGCTTTCTTT; CDR3 protein: CASSWGQGNTEAFF
clone size: .; V gene: TRBV5-4; J gene: TRBJ1-4; D gene: .; CDR3 DNA: TGTGCCAGCAGCTTGGGACAGGAGAGTGAAAAACTGTTTTTT; CDR3 protein: CASSLGQESEKLFF
clone size: .; V gene: TRBV11-2; J gene: TRBJ2-3; D gene: TRBD2; CDR3 DNA: TGTGCCAGCAGCTCAGCGGGATTTCCCACAGATACGCAGTATTTT; CDR3 protein: CASSSAGFPTDTQYF
clone size: .; V gene: TRBV11-3; J gene: TRBJ2-3; D gene: .; CDR3 DNA: TGTGCCAGCAGCTTAGGTGTTGGAGATACGCAGTATTTT; CDR3 protein: CASSLGVGDTQYF
clone size: .; V gene: TRBV7-2; J gene: TRBJ2-7; D gene: TRBD2; CDR3 DNA: TGTGCCAGCAGCTTAGCGCGGGGACTAGCGGCCTCCTACGAGCAGTACTTC; CDR3 protein: CASSLARGLAASYEQYF
clone size: .; V gene: TRBV19; J gene: TRBJ2-2; D gene: TRBD1; CDR3 DNA: TGTGCCAGTAGTTTGGGACAGCTGAAGACCGGGGAGCTGTTTTTT; CDR3 protein: CASSLGQLKTGELFF
clone size: .; V gene: TRBV28; J gene: TRBJ2-1; D gene: .; CDR3 DNA: TGTGCCAGCAGTTCCGGGGGCGGGAGTTTGTGGGATGAGCAGTTCTTC; CDR3 protein: CASSSGGGSLWDEQFF
clone size: few; V gene: TRBV6-5; J gene: TRBJ2-5; D gene: TRBD2; CDR3 DNA: TGTGCCAGCAGTTATGGGGCTAGCGGGAGTGGGGAGACCCAGTACTTC; CDR3 protein: CASSYGASGSGETQYF
clone size: .; V gene: TRBV28; J gene: TRBJ1-2; D gene: .; CDR3 DNA: TGTGCCAGCAGGGACCGCAGGGTTCGAGGCTACACCTTC; CDR3 protein: CASRDRRVRGYTF
clone size: .; V gene: TRBV7-3; J gene: TRBJ2-1; D gene: .; CDR3 DNA: TGTGCCAGCAGCTTAGGGCTAGGAGGAGTAAATGAGCAGTTCTTC; CDR3 protein: CASSLGLGGVNEQFF
clone size: .; V gene: TRBV5-1; J gene: TRBJ2-7; D gene: .; CDR3 DNA: TGCGCCAGCAGCTTGGCCGGCGGGTCCTACGAGCAGTACTTC; CDR3 protein: CASSLAGGSYEQYF
clone size: few; V gene: TRBV27; J gene: TRBJ2-2; D gene: .; CDR3 DNA: TGTGCCAGCAGTCCTGGGCGGTTCCCCACCGGGGAGCTGTTTTTT; CDR3 protein: CASSPGRFPTGELFF
clone size: .; V gene: TRBV5-6; J gene: TRBJ2-5; D gene: .; CDR3 DNA: TGTGCCAGCAGCGTACGCAGGGTCTGGTTGGAGACCCAGTACTTC; CDR3 protein: CASSVRRVWLETQYF
clone size: .; V gene: TRBV4-3; J gene: TRBJ2-2; D gene: TRBD1; CDR3 DNA: TGCGCCAGCAGCGTCCGGGACAGGGGGACCGGGGAGCTGTTTTTT; CDR3 protein: CASSVRDRGTGELFF
clone size: .; V gene: TRBV28; J gene: TRBJ2-6; D gene: .; CDR3 DNA: TGTGCCAGCAGTGTACAGGGCTCTGGGGCCAACGTCCTGACTTTC; CDR3 protein: CASSVQGSGANVLTF
clone size: .; V gene: TRBV19; J gene: TRBJ1-1; D gene: .; CDR3 DNA: TGTGCCAGTAGCCCTGGGCAGCTGAACACTGAAGCTTTCTTT; CDR3 protein: CASSPGQLNTEAFF
clone size: .; V gene: TRBV15; J gene: TRBJ1-1; D gene: .; CDR3 DNA: TGTGCCACCAGCAGAGAGGAGGTGAACACTGAAGCTTTCTTT; CDR3 protein: CATSREEVNTEAFF
clone size: .; V gene: TRBV28; J gene: TRBJ1-2; D gene: .; CDR3 DNA: TGTGCCAGCAGTTTTTTCGCGGGAATGGGCTATGGCTACACCTTC; CDR3 protein: CASSFFAGMGYGYTF
clone size: .; V gene: TRBV19; J gene: TRBJ2-7; D gene: TRBD1; CDR3 DNA: TGTGCCAGTAGTACTGGTTGGGACAGATCCTACGAGCAGTACTTC; CDR3 protein: CASSTGWDRSYEQYF